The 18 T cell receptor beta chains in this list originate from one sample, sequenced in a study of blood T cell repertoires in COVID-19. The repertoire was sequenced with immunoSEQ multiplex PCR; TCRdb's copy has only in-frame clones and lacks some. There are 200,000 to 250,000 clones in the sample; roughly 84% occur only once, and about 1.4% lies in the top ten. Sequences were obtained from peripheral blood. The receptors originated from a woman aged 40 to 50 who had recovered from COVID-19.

The CDR3 coding sequence is TGTGCCAGCAGCAGACTCTCGGGACTACCCTCCGAGCAGTACTTC. Protein sequence: CASSRLSGLPSEQYF. The J gene is TRBJ2-7, the V gene TRBV7-8, with TRBD2 identical over 7 bases. V dropped 5 bases and J dropped 6; count of bases not matched to a gene: 13. The length of the CDR3 is 15 residues. CDR1 SGHVS and CDR2 FQNEAQ come from the germline V gene.

The CDR3 sequence: CASSPGGIYGYTF. For the CDR3, the DNA is TGTGCCAGCAGTCCCGGGGGGATCTATGGCTACACCTTC. The genes are TRBV6-6 and TRBJ1-2; the D gene is possibly TRBD1 (5 bases). The CDR3 totals 13 residues. The V end was cut by 5 bases, the J end by 4 bases, with 11 bases between. Germline lookup yields CDR1 MNHNY and CDR2 SVGAGI (reference sequence).

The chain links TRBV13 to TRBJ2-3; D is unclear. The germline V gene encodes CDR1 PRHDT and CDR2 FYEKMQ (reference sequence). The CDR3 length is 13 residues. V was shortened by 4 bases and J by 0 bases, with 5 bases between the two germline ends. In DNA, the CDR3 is TGTGCCAGCAGCTCCCCAAGCACAGATACGCAGTATTTT. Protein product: CASSSPSTDTQYF.

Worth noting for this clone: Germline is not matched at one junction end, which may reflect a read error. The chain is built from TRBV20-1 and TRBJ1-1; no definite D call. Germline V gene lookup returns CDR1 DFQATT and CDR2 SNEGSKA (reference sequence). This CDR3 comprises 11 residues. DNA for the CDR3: TGCAGTGCTGACCCTACGACTGGAGCTTTCTTT. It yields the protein CSADPTTGAFF.

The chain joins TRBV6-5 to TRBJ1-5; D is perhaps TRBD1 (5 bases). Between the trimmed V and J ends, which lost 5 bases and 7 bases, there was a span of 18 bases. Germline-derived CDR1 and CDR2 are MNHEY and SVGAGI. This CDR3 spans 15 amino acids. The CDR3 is CASSISQGAQQPQHF. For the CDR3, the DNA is TGTGCCAGCAGTATAAGTCAGGGTGCCCAACAGCCCCAGCATTTT.

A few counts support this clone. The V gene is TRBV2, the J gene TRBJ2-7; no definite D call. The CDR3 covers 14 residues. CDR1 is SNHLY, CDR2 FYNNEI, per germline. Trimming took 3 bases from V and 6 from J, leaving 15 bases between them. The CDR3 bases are TGTGCCAGCAGTGAGGTTTCGCCGGTTCCCGAGCAGTACTTC. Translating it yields CASSEVSPVPEQYF.

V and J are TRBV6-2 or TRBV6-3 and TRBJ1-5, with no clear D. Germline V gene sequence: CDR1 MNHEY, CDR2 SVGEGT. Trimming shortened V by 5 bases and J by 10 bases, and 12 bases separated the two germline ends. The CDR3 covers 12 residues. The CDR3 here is CASSGFGRPQHF. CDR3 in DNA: TGTGCCAGCAGTGGCTTTGGTCGTCCCCAGCATTTT.

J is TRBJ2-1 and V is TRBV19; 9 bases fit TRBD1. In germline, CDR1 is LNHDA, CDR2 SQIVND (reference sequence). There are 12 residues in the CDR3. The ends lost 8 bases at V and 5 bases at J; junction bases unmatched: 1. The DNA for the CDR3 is TGTGCCAGTCGGGACAGGGACAATGAGCAGTTCTTC. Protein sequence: CASRDRDNEQFF.

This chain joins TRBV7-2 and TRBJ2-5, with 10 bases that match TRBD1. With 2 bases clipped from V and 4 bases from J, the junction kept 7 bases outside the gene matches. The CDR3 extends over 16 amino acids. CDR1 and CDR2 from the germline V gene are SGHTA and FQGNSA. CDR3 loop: CASSLRGQGSGETQYF. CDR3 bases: TGTGCCAGCAGCTTAAGGGGACAGGGGTCGGGAGAGACCCAGTACTTC.

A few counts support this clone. The CDR3 spells CASSPSPDQPQHF. For the CDR3, the DNA is TGTGCCAGCAGCCCATCCCCGGATCAGCCCCAGCATTTT. The chain is built from TRBV5-5 and TRBJ1-5; D not resolved. CDR1 and CDR2 from the germline V gene are SGHKS and YYEKEE (reference sequence). The CDR3 contains 13 residues. V dropped 4 bases and J dropped 5 bases, with 10 bases sitting between them. The variable domain in full, completed from reference TRBV5-5 and TRBJ1-5, reads DAGVTQSPTHLIKTRGQQVTLRCSPISGHKSVSWYQQVLGQGPQFIFQYYEKEERGRGNFPDRFSARQFPNYSSELNVNALLLGDSALYLCASSPSPDQPQHFGDGTRLSIL.

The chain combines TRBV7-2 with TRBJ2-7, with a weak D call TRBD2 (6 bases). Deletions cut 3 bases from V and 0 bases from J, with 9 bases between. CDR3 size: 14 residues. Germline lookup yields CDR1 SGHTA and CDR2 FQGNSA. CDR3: CASSLTDYSYEQYF. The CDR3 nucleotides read TGTGCCAGCAGCTTGACGGACTACTCCTACGAGCAGTACTTC.

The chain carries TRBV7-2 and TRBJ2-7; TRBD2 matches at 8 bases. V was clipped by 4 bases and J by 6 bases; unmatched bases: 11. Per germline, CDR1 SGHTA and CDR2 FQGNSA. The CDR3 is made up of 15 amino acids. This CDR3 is CASSSPGRGKGEQYF. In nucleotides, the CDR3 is TGTGCCAGCAGCTCACCCGGGAGGGGAAAGGGCGAGCAGTACTTC. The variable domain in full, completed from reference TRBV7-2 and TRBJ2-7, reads GAGVSQSPSNKVTEKGKDVELRCDPISGHTALYWYRQSLGQGLEFLIYFQGNSAPDKSGLPSDRFSAERTGGSVSTLTIQRTQQEDSAVYLCASSSPGRGKGEQYFGPGTRLTVT.

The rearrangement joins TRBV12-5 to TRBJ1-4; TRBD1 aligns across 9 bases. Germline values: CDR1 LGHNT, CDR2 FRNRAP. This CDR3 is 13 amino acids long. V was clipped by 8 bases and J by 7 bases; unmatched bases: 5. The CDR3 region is CASSGTGSEKLFF. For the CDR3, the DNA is TGTGCTAGTTCCGGGACAGGGAGTGAAAAACTGTTTTTT.

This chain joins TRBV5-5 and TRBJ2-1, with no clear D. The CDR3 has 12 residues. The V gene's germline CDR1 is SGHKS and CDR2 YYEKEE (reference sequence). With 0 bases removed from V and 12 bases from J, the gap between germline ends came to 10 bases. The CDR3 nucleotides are TGTGCCAGCAGCTTGGCCGTAGCCGGGCAGTTCTTC. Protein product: CASSLAVAGQFF.

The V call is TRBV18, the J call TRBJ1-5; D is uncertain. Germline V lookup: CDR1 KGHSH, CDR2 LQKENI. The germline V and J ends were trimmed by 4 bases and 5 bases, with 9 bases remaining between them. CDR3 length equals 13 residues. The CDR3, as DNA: TGTGCCAGCTCACAATTAATAGATCAGCCCCAGCATTTT. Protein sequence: CASSQLIDQPQHF.

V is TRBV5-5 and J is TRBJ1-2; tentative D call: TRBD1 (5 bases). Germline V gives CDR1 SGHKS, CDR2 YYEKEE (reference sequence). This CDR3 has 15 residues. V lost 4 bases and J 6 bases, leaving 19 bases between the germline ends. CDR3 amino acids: CASSTNNAGRNGYTF. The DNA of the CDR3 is TGTGCCAGCAGCACGAACAATGCAGGGCGGAATGGCTACACCTTC.

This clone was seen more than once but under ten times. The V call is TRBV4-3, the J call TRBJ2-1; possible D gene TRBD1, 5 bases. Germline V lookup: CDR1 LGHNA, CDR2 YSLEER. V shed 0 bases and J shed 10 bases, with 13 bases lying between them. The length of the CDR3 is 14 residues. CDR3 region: CASSQDGQETEQFF. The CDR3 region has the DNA TGCGCCAGCAGCCAAGATGGACAAGAAACGGAGCAGTTCTTC.

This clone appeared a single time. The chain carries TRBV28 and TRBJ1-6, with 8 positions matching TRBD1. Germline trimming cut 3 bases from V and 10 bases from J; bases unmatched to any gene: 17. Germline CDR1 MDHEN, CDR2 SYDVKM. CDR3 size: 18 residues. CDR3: CASSFPGQVTRVGSPLHF. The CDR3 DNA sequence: TGTGCCAGCAGTTTCCCGGGACAGGTTACGAGGGTCGGGTCACCCCTCCACTTT.